This T cell receptor (beta chain) came from a study of T cells in localized non-small cell lung cancer. The CDR3 extends over 14 amino acids. J was trimmed by 2 bases and V by 7 bases; bases with no gene match: 5. CDR1 is SGHVS and CDR2 is FQNEAQ in the germline V gene. Sequencing was performed with immunoSEQ multiplex PCR; in TCRdb, only in-frame clones are kept and a portion is missing. The sample has more than 100,000 clones, around 89% seen once. A few counts support this clone. Its antigen is unknown. Study conclusions and caveats: The study detected a median roughly 56 of the top 100 tumor clones in adjacent lung. Longer survival (overall) was linked to higher T cell density in blood.

The chain uses TRBV7-8 and TRBJ2-7; TRBD1 agrees at 10 bases. The clonotype was recovered from a female donor over 55 with stage I lung adenocarcinoma. Here the sequenced sample was peripheral blood, taken before any cancer treatment. CDR3 bases: TGTGCCAGCAAATTAGGGACAGGGGCCTACGAGCAGTACTTC. The encoded protein is CASKLGTGAYEQYF.